This TCR beta chain was recovered during a study of cytomegalovirus exposure and HLA in healthy donors. Overall study: Unique TCR beta sequences numbering approximately 120 million came from around 180 million T cells in an earlier analysis. Study-level points and caveats: Indistinguishable V segments, including TRBV6-2 and TRBV6-3, were excluded. Association of 17,000 or so TCR beta sequences with HLA alleles was found at 0.05 false discovery rate in a later analysis.

PCR employed 60 Vbeta and 13 Jbeta primers. Authors' analysis steps: The authors later counted tens of millions of unique TCR beta chains, some 12 million of them shared. The assay was immunoSEQ multiplex PCR, and TCRdb's table has in-frame clones only and misses some. V, J and clone size are taken as reported in that table, and D and trimming were inferred from the DNA itself. There are some 110,000 clones in the sample; about 70% occur only once, and roughly 13% lies in the top ten. Concerning this clone: Its antigen is unknown.

The CDR3 is 14 amino acids. The germline V gene has CDR1 LNHDA and CDR2 SQIVND (reference sequence). The V end was cut by 4 bases, the J end by 2 bases, with 9 bases between. This chain joins TRBV19 and TRBJ1-3, with D tentatively TRBD1 (6 bases). The sequence was collected from a woman aged 60 to 75 in good health and CMV-seropositive. Sequenced material: PBMCs. The CDR3 sequence is CASSTRTAGNTIYF. DNA for the CDR3: TGTGCCAGTAGTACTCGGACAGCTGGAAACACCATATATTTT.